The source of this TCR beta chain is a study of blood T cells in healthy people across ages. CDR1 and CDR2 from the germline V gene are MNHEY and SMNVEV (reference sequence). This CDR3 is 14 amino acids long. A word on this clonotype: Antigen unknown.

Study-level points and caveats: Naive T cell percentage showed a strong correlation with TCR beta diversity. Both naive CD4+ cell counts and diversity were greater in long-lived donors than in aged donors.

A sample-barcoded 5' primer and a J-beta primer mix were used in a second PCR of about 6 to 12 cycles. One entry per CDR3 protein results from TCRdb running MiXCR on the 5' RACE reads. Among some 920,000 distinct CDR3 sequences listed, just over 50% were seen once. The material sequenced was blood. This chain joins TRBV27 and TRBJ2-1; D is uncertain. Judging by the DNA end, TRBJ2-7 fits better; the J call may be wrong. The sequence derives from a woman in her sixties or seventies in good health. The CDR3 spells CASSSPPGSYEQYF. The CDR3 DNA is TGTGCCAGCAGTTCCCCCCCTGGATCTTACGAGCAGTACTTC.